This note documents a single T cell receptor beta chain sequence. V was shortened by 1 base and J by 4 bases, with 16 bases between the two germline ends. This CDR3 is 16 amino acids long. The V gene's germline CDR1 is LGHNA and CDR2 YNFKEQ. This sample was included in a study of blood T cell repertoires in COVID-19. In the study overall: Some COVID-19 samples were acute and others convalescent; all came from the United States, Italy and Spain. The cDNA or gDNA used as material had been derived from T cells, B-cell-depleted T cells, or PBMCs.

Per the study methods: Nucleated cell counts were estimated from reference gene primer amplification. The table came from immunoSEQ multiplex PCR; TCRdb's copy has only in-frame clones and leaves some out. D and trimming were read from the DNA, whereas the V and J calls and clone size are those reported in that table. The repertoire holds 310,000 or so clones, about 87% seen once, with 1.3% in the top ten. Source material: peripheral blood. This sequence joins TRBV4-2 and TRBJ2-5, with D tentatively TRBD2 (5 bases). This TCR came from a man between 65 and 85 years old with acute or convalescent COVID-19. Here the CDR3 reads CASSQGERPGGETQYF. For the CDR3, the DNA is TGTGCCAGCAGCCAAGGGGAGAGGCCCGGCGGAGAGACCCAGTACTTC.